Shown below are 30 T cell receptor beta chains from a single sample sequenced in a study of a mutant IDH1 vaccine in newly diagnosed glioma. TCRdb's copy holds only in-frame clones and misses some; the assay was immunoSEQ multiplex PCR. The table records 85,000 to 100,000 clones, over 75% of them present only once. Time point here: baseline, week 1 (first vaccination visit). The sample's treatment: pre-vaccination baseline after standard-of-care therapy. The input for sequencing was PBMCs, taken from a glioma patient treated with radiotherapy, temozolomide or both. Every receptor here comes from a man aged 40-50 years with glioma.

The chain uses TRBV6-1 and TRBJ1-2, with D perhaps matching TRBD1 (5 bases). This CDR3 is built from 12 residues. V lost 5 bases and J lost 2, with 6 bases in between. Germline CDR1 and CDR2: MNHNS and SASEGT. DNA for the CDR3: TGTGCCAGCAGTAGGGGAAACTATGGCTACACCTTC. Translation: CASSRGNYGYTF.

The chain couples TRBV15 to TRBJ2-7; 12 positions match TRBD2. This CDR3 is 14 amino acids long. The V gene end was trimmed by 4 bases and the J gene end by 6 bases; junction bases not matched to a gene: 4. From germline, CDR1 is LNHNV and CDR2 YYDKDF (reference sequence). CDR3 DNA sequence: TGTGCCACCAGCACTAGCGGGAGGGTAGGCGAGCAGTACTTC. Translating gives CATSTSGRVGEQYF.

The V gene is TRBV18, the J gene TRBJ1-1; D remains unclear. The germline CDR1 and CDR2 sequences are KGHSH and LQKENI. CDR3 length: 14 amino acids. V was clipped by 5 bases and J by 5 bases, with 15 bases between them. The CDR3, as DNA: TGTGCCAGCTCAGCGGGAATCGGTGGGACTGAAGCTTTCTTT. Translated, it gives CASSAGIGGTEAFF.

The V call is TRBV7-3, the J call TRBJ1-2; D possibly corresponds to TRBD1 (5 bases). Germline V gene sequence: CDR1 SGHTA, CDR2 FQGTGA. The CDR3 spans 18 residues. V was clipped by 1 base and J by 2 bases, with 20 bases between them. CDR3 coding DNA: TGTGCCAGCAGCTTAAGGGCCCCCAGTCCAGGGAGGAACTATGGCTACACCTTC. This sequence encodes CASSLRAPSPGRNYGYTF.

The chain recombines TRBV9 with TRBJ2-5; D may be TRBD2 (5 bases). Trimming removed 0 bases at V and 3 bases at J, with 9 bases between. In germline, CDR1 is SGDLS, CDR2 YYNGEE. The CDR3 length is 14 residues. The CDR3 coding sequence is TGTGCCAGCAGCGTAGGTGTTAGCGAAGAGACCCAGTACTTC. Amino acids: CASSVGVSEETQYF.

The V and J genes are TRBV7-9 and TRBJ2-3; 8 bases align to TRBD2. The V segment lost 4 bases and the J segment 2 bases; nucleotides outside the gene matches: 8. This CDR3 region has 16 residues. Germline values: CDR1 SEHNR, CDR2 FQNEAQ (reference sequence). DNA of the CDR3: TGTGCCAGCAGCTCGGCGATAGCGGGAAACACAGATACGCAGTATTTT. Residues: CASSSAIAGNTDTQYF. Drawing the rest from reference TRBV7-9 and TRBJ2-3, the complete variable domain is DTGVSQNPRHKITKRGQNVTFRCDPISEHNRLYWYRQTLGQGPEFLTYFQNEAQLEKSRLLSDRFSAERPKGSFSTLEIQRTEQGDSAMYLCASSSAIAGNTDTQYFGPGTRLTVL.

Here the CDR3 reads CASSVGEGRKNEQYF. The CDR3 nucleotides are TGTGCCAGCAGCGTAGGGGAGGGGCGTAAAAACGAGCAGTACTTC. The chain carries TRBV9 and TRBJ2-7; 7 nucleotides agree with TRBD2. The CDR3 loop spans 15 amino acids. J gave up 5 bases and V 0 bases, and 8 bases lay outside the gene matches. Looked up from germline, CDR1 is SGDLS and CDR2 is YYNGEE.

The J gene is TRBJ1-3, the V gene TRBV4-2; D is unclear. CDR1 LGHNA and CDR2 YNFKEQ come from the germline V gene. V was clipped by 4 bases and J by 3 bases, with 13 bases between them. The CDR3 is 15 amino acids. CDR3: CASSRIREIGNTIYF. CDR3 nucleotides: TGTGCCAGCAGCCGCATCCGGGAGATTGGAAACACCATATATTTT.

This chain uses TRBV2 with TRBJ2-7, with D perhaps matching TRBD1 or TRBD2 (6 bases each). Germline lookup yields CDR1 SNHLY and CDR2 FYNNEI. With 6 bases removed from V and 7 bases from J, the gap between germline ends came to 16 bases. The CDR3 is 13 amino acids. The CDR3 sequence: CASRGGWGEEQYF. The CDR3 DNA follows: TGTGCCAGCAGGGGGGGCTGGGGCGAAGAGCAGTACTTC. The whole variable domain, remainder taken from reference TRBV2 and TRBJ2-7, is EPEVTQTPSHQVTQMGQEVILRCVPISNHLYFYWYRQILGQKVEFLVSFYNNEISEKSEIFDDQFSVERPDGSNFTLKIRSTKLEDSAMYFCASRGGWGEEQYFGPGTRLTVT.

This clone was recorded a few times. The chain recombines TRBV4-1 with TRBJ1-2, with TRBD1 matching 12 bases. V lost 4 bases to trimming and J lost 8 bases; unmatched junction nucleotides: 11. The CDR3 contains 16 residues. Germline V CDR1 and CDR2: MGHRA, YSYEKL. The CDR3 DNA reads as TGCGCCAGCAGCCCGTCCGTGGGACAGGGGGCCAGGGGCTACACCTTC. It specifies CASSPSVGQGARGYTF.

This chain links TRBV19 with TRBJ2-6; possible D gene TRBD1, 6 bases. Trimming took 4 bases from V and 4 from J, leaving 14 bases between them. The CDR3 is made up of 16 amino acids. The germline V gene encodes CDR1 LNHDA and CDR2 SQIVND (reference sequence). The CDR3 bases are TGTGCCAGTAGTACCCTAGGGGGAGTGGGGGCCAACGTCCTGACTTTC. This encodes CASSTLGGVGANVLTF. The variable domain in full, with the rest retrieved from reference TRBV19 and TRBJ2-6, is DGGITQSPKYLFRKEGQNVTLSCEQNLNHDAMYWYRQDPGQGLRLIYYSQIVNDFQKGDIAEGYSVSREKKESFPLTVTSAQKNPTAFYLCASSTLGGVGANVLTFGAGSRLTVL.

The rearrangement links TRBV9 to TRBJ1-1; D is ambiguous. This CDR3 is 14 amino acids long. Trimming removed 2 bases from V and 10 bases from J, with 18 bases in between. Germline V lookup: CDR1 SGDLS, CDR2 YYNGEE. The CDR3 region is CASSVLGPESGAFF. CDR3 sequence (DNA): TGTGCCAGCAGCGTCCTTGGACCCGAATCAGGAGCTTTCTTT.

The J gene is TRBJ2-4, the V gene TRBV10-1, with D possibly matching TRBD2 (7 bases). The CDR3 runs 16 residues. Trimming shortened V by 8 bases and J by 2 bases, and 19 bases separated the two germline ends. The germline gives CDR1 WNHNN, CDR2 SYGVQD (reference sequence). The CDR3 region is CASDPGGGRTKNIQYF. The CDR3 bases are TGCGCCAGCGATCCTGGGGGGGGCAGAACCAAAAACATTCAGTACTTC.

The chain joins TRBV25-1 to TRBJ2-1, with TRBD1 as a possible D gene (5 bases). The V gene's germline CDR1 is MGHDK and CDR2 SYGVNS. The CDR3 consists of 12 residues. The ends were cut back, 2 bases at V and 6 bases at J, with 5 bases in the middle. CDR3 amino acids: CASSEQGNEQFF. The CDR3 DNA reads as TGTGCCAGCAGTGAACAGGGCAATGAGCAGTTCTTC.

The chain joins TRBV5-4 to TRBJ2-1, with 9 bases aligning to TRBD2. Germline loops: CDR1 SGHNT, CDR2 YYREEE (reference sequence). Trimming cost V 5 bases and J 4 bases; bases outside gene matches: 7. The CDR3 runs 15 residues. This CDR3 is CASRKETSGYNEQFF. CDR3 coding DNA: TGTGCCAGCAGGAAGGAGACTAGCGGTTACAATGAGCAGTTCTTC.

The chain employs TRBV7-2 and TRBJ2-1; D is unclear. V was clipped by 1 base and J by 13 bases, with 14 bases between them. The CDR3 spans 13 residues. The germline V gene has CDR1 SGHTA and CDR2 FQGNSA. CDR3 in DNA: TGTGCCAGCAGCTTAGGGTTCGGCGCCGCCCAGTTCTTC. Encoded protein: CASSLGFGAAQFF.

This sequence joins TRBV6-5 and TRBJ1-2, with D unresolved. CDR1 is MNHEY, CDR2 SVGAGI, per germline. The germline V and J ends were trimmed by 7 bases and 3 bases, with 12 bases remaining between them. This CDR3 has 13 residues. The CDR3 is CASTTGTYYGYTF. The CDR3, as DNA: TGTGCCAGCACCACGGGAACTTACTATGGCTACACCTTC.

This sequence joins TRBV2 and TRBJ2-7; D gene unclear. The germline V gene encodes CDR1 SNHLY and CDR2 FYNNEI. The CDR3 loop spans 13 amino acids. Trimming shortened V by 11 bases and J by 0 bases, and 14 bases separated the two germline ends. The CDR3 DNA sequence: TGTGCCGGTCGATACAGCAGCTCCTACGAGCAGTACTTC. This translates into CAGRYSSSYEQYF.

V and J are TRBV10-1 and TRBJ2-3; D remains unclear. V gave up 3 bases and J gave up 1 base, with 2 bases separating them. This CDR3 region has 12 residues. CDR1 and CDR2 from the germline V gene are WNHNN and SYGVQD (reference sequence). As DNA, the CDR3 is TGCGCCAGCAGTGACGGCACAGATACGCAGTATTTT. It yields the protein CASSDGTDTQYF.

V gene TRBV5-1 combines with J gene TRBJ1-2; D possibly corresponds to TRBD1 (5 bases). The CDR3 sequence is 12 residues long. V lost 3 bases and J 4 bases, leaving 7 bases between the germline ends. The germline CDR1 and CDR2 sequences are SGHRS and YFSETQ. CDR3 amino acids: CASSWGIYGYTF. Here the CDR3 DNA reads TGCGCCAGCAGCTGGGGGATCTATGGCTACACCTTC.

This sequence joins TRBV28 and TRBJ2-7, with no clear D. Germline CDR1 MDHEN, CDR2 SYDVKM. The CDR3 loop spans 12 amino acids. The V end lost 5 bases, the J end lost 3 bases, and 8 bases lay between the germline ends. CDR3 amino acids: CASSHPDYEQYF. The CDR3 nucleotides read TGTGCCAGCAGTCATCCCGACTACGAGCAGTACTTC.

This clone was picked up one time. The chain is built from TRBV13 and TRBJ2-3; D not resolved. The germline CDR1 and CDR2 sequences are PRHDT and FYEKMQ (reference sequence). CDR3 length equals 14 residues. The V and J ends lost 2 bases and 0 bases respectively, with 6 bases between them. The CDR3 DNA reads TGTGCCAGCAGCTTAAGGCATAGCACAGATACGCAGTATTTT. Amino acid sequence: CASSLRHSTDTQYF.

The gene calls are TRBV2 and TRBJ2-1, with unresolved D. CDR1 and CDR2 (germline): SNHLY, FYNNEI. CDR3 length equals 15 residues. V gave up 1 base and J gave up 5 bases, with 12 bases separating them. CDR3 DNA: TGTGCCAGCAGTGAAGTAGGTACAAGACACAATGAGCAGTTCTTC. Amino acid sequence: CASSEVGTRHNEQFF.

This chain links TRBV10-3 with TRBJ2-7; 9 nucleotides match TRBD1. The V and J ends lost 10 bases and 3 bases, in that order; junction bases with no gene match: 7. This CDR3 spans 13 amino acids. The germline V gene has CDR1 ENHRY and CDR2 SYGVKD. The CDR3 loop reads CATKDRGNYEQYF. The CDR3 nucleotides read TGTGCCACCAAAGACAGGGGGAACTACGAGCAGTACTTC.

The rearrangement joins TRBV6-4 to TRBJ1-1; D perhaps matches TRBD1 (5 bases). Per the germline V gene, CDR1 is MRHNA and CDR2 is SNTAGT. This CDR3 region has 16 residues. V shed 6 bases and J shed 1 base, with 18 bases lying between them. The CDR3 loop reads CASRGGVKVENTEAFF. The CDR3 DNA follows: TGTGCCAGCAGGGGGGGGGTGAAGGTGGAGAACACTGAAGCTTTCTTT.

This clone was picked up a small number of times. The chain is built from TRBV30 and TRBJ1-1; D gene uncertain. This CDR3 contains 13 residues. Between the trimmed V and J ends, which lost 4 bases and 0 bases, there was a span of 9 bases. The germline gives CDR1 GTSNPN, CDR2 SVGIG (reference sequence). The CDR3 spells CAWNSGLNTEAFF. The CDR3 region has the DNA TGTGCCTGGAACTCGGGCTTGAACACTGAAGCTTTCTTT.

The chain couples TRBV18 to TRBJ1-5; TRBD1 matches at 10 bases. V was pared by 1 base and J by 1 base, with 4 bases of the junction left unmatched. The CDR3 totals 17 residues. Germline values: CDR1 KGHSH, CDR2 LQKENI. The CDR3 region is CASSPRGTGVSNQPQHF. The CDR3 nucleotides read TGTGCCAGCTCACCACGGGGGACAGGGGTGAGCAATCAGCCCCAGCATTTT. Looking up the rest from reference TRBV18 and TRBJ1-5 gives the full variable domain: NAGVMQNPRHLVRRRGQEARLRCSPMKGHSHVYWYRQLPEEGLKFMVYLQKENIIDESGMPKERFSAEFPKEGPSILRIQQVVRGDSAAYFCASSPRGTGVSNQPQHFGDGTRLSIL.

This chain joins TRBV29-1 and TRBJ2-1; perhaps TRBD2 as D (7 bases). Germline V gives CDR1 SQVTM, CDR2 ANQGSEA. Trimming took off 5 bases at V and 6 bases at J, with 20 bases between the two ends. The CDR3 covers 15 residues. For the CDR3, the DNA is TGCAGCGTTTTCCTGGGGGGGGCTTCCGGCAATGAGCAGTTCTTC. Translated: CSVFLGGASGNEQFF.

The chain uses TRBV5-1 and TRBJ2-3, with D perhaps given as TRBD1 or TRBD2 (6 bases each). Germline CDR1 and CDR2: SGHRS and YFSETQ. The V end lost 7 bases, the J end lost 3 bases, and 15 bases lay between the germline ends. This CDR3 contains 14 residues. CDR3 region: CASRGGPITDTQYF. The CDR3 DNA is TGCGCCAGCCGAGGGGGGCCGATTACAGATACGCAGTATTTT.

The V and J genes are TRBV9 and TRBJ2-1, with D uncertain. Germline CDR1 SGDLS, CDR2 YYNGEE. CDR3 length equals 12 residues. The germline V and J ends were trimmed by 0 bases and 10 bases, with 8 bases remaining between them. The CDR3 sequence: CASSVANNEQFF. DNA of the CDR3: TGTGCCAGCAGCGTAGCAAATAACGAGCAGTTCTTC.